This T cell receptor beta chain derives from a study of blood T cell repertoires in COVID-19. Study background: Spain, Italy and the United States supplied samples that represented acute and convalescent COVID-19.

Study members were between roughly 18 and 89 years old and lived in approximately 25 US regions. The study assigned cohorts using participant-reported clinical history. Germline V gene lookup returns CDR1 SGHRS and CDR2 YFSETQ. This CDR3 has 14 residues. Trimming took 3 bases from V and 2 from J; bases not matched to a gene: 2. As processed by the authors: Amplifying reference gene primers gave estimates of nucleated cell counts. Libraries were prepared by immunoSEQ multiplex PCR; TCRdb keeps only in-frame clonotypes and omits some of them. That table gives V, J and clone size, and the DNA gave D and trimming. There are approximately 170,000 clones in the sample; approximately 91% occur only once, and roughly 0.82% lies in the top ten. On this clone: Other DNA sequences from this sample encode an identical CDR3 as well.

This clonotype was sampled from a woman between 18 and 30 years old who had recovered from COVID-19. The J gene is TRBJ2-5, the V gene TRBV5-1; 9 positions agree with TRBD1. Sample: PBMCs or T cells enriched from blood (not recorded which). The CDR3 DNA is TGCGCCAGCAGCTCCGGGACAGGGCAAGAGACCCAGTACTTC. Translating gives CASSSGTGQETQYF. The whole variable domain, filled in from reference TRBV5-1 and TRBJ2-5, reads KAGVTQTPRYLIKTRGQQVTLSCSPISGHRSVSWYQQTPGQGLQFLFEYFSETQRNKGNFPGRFSGRQFSNSRSEMNVSTLELGDSALYLCASSSGTGQETQYFGPGTRLLVL.